One and the same sample provided the 10 T cell receptor beta chains below, sequenced in a study of human T cells and chemical hapten exposure. Each CDR3 protein gets one entry after TCRdb re-called the RACE reads with MiXCR. The sample records 85,000 to 130,000 distinct CDR3 sequences, 9.5% to 15% being singletons. As for time point: pre-sensitization, week 0. As to treatment: therapeutic diphenylcyclopropenone sensitization with weekly scalp DPC. The specimen was whole blood, collected in connection with sensitization to the hapten diphenylcyclopropenone (DPC). These receptors were obtained from a woman between 45 and 65 years old with alopecia areata. Some clones in this sample may be carry-over from other donors' samples.

This clonotype was counted between two and nine times. This chain joins TRBV11-2 and TRBJ2-1, with D tentatively TRBD1 (5 bases). This CDR3 is built from 13 residues. Germline CDR1 is SGHAT and CDR2 is FQNNGV. The V end lost 1 base, the J end lost 9 bases, and 10 bases lay between the germline ends. The CDR3 protein is CASSLGKTVEQFF. The CDR3 coding sequence is TGTGCCAGCAGCTTAGGGAAGACAGTTGAGCAGTTCTTC.

This clonotype was seen a handful of times. The chain employs TRBV27 and TRBJ1-6; a possible D gene is TRBD1 (5 bases). CDR1 and CDR2 from the germline V gene are MNHEY and SMNVEV (reference sequence). The CDR3 sequence is 15 residues long. Trimming removed 5 bases from V and 9 bases from J, with 17 bases in between. CDR3 bases: TGTGCCAGCAGTCCCACCCAGGGTGTAAGTTCACCCCTCCACTTT. Its translation: CASSPTQGVSSPLHF.

The rearrangement uses TRBV5-5 and TRBJ1-4, with a weak D call TRBD1 (5 bases). CDR1 is SGHKS and CDR2 is YYEKEE in the germline V gene (reference sequence). This CDR3 comprises 16 residues. Between the trimmed V and J ends, which lost 2 bases and 4 bases, there was a span of 15 bases. CDR3 loop: CASSLDVGTGNEKLFF. The CDR3 DNA reads TGTGCCAGCAGCTTAGACGTCGGGACCGGTAATGAAAAACTGTTTTTT.

This clonotype came up many times. This chain connects TRBV7-2 to TRBJ2-3, with D perhaps TRBD1 (5 bases). Germline CDR1 and CDR2: SGHTA and FQGNSA. Trimming cost V 5 bases and J 14 bases, with 17 bases left between them. The CDR3 length is 12 residues. This CDR3 is CASSPVGRIGYF. CDR3 DNA sequence: TGTGCCAGCAGCCCCGTGGGGCGGATAGGGTATTTT. The complete variable domain, with remaining parts taken from reference TRBV7-2 and TRBJ2-3, reads GAGVSQSPSNKVTEKGKDVELRCDPISGHTALYWYRQSLGQGLEFLIYFQGNSAPDKSGLPSDRFSAERTGGSVSTLTIQRTQQEDSAVYLCASSPVGRIGYFGPGTRLTVL.

The sample holds many counts of this clonotype. The chain couples TRBV29-1 to TRBJ2-3, with D possibly matching TRBD1 (6 bases). V was clipped by 5 bases and J by 2 bases, with 14 bases between them. Germline V lookup: CDR1 SQVTM, CDR2 ANQGSEA. CDR3 length: 14 amino acids. The CDR3, as DNA: TGCAGCGTTCGAGCAGGGGCCCCCACAGATACGCAGTATTTT. Its translation is CSVRAGAPTDTQYF.

The V and J genes are TRBV29-1 and TRBJ1-1, with no clear D. This CDR3 comprises 14 residues. In germline, CDR1 is SQVTM, CDR2 ANQGSEA. Trimming shortened V by 1 base and J by 4 bases, and 13 bases separated the two germline ends. Here the CDR3 DNA reads TGCAGCGTTGAAGGAGTGGCTGTGGGCACTGAAGCTTTCTTT. It translates to CSVEGVAVGTEAFF.

This chain links TRBV7-9 with TRBJ1-5, with D hard to call. This CDR3 comprises 14 residues. Germline V CDR1 and CDR2: SEHNR, FQNEAQ (reference sequence). The V end was cut by 5 bases, the J end by 0 bases, with 8 bases between. CDR3 residues: CASSPWDSNQPQHF. Written as DNA, the CDR3 is TGTGCCAGCAGCCCATGGGATAGCAATCAGCCCCAGCATTTT.

This clonotype was found a few times. V and J are TRBV10-2 and TRBJ1-2; the match to TRBD1 covers 11 bases. This CDR3 comprises 15 residues. Germline V CDR1 and CDR2: WSHSY, SAAADI. J was trimmed by 4 bases and V by 2 bases; bases with no gene match: 3. The CDR3 spells CASSEGQGASYGYTF. CDR3 bases: TGCGCCAGCAGTGAGGGACAGGGGGCTAGCTATGGCTACACCTTC.

The chain has TRBV12-3 or TRBV12-4 and TRBJ2-4; D gene uncertain. The V gene lost 2 bases and the J gene lost 1 base, with 3 bases spanning the gap. CDR3 length: 13 residues. The CDR3 coding sequence is TGTGCCAGCAGTTTAATGGCCAAAAACATTCAGTACTTC. This gives the protein CASSLMAKNIQYF.

The chain's CDR3 is CASTLSGTGIYEQYF. CDR3 nucleotide sequence: TGTGCCAGCACCCTTTCCGGGACAGGGATCTACGAGCAGTACTTC. The chain combines TRBV28 with TRBJ2-7, with 9 bases aligning to TRBD1. Germline CDR1 MDHEN, CDR2 SYDVKM. V gave up 7 bases and J gave up 3 bases; unmatched junction bases: 10. The CDR3 is 15 residues long.